This passage covers 8 T cell receptor beta chains from one sample sequenced in a study of regulatory T cells in long-lasting Graves disease. Time point described: persistent/refractory GD, antithyroid drugs over 5 years with positive TRAb. Generation of the TCR library employed RNA extracted from PBMCs. Sequencing libraries for TCR beta were prepared with iRepertoire HTBI primers and Arm-PCR of CDR3 regions. TCRdb fed the multiplex PCR reads into MiXCR, producing one record per CDR3 protein. The table records roughly 360,000 distinct CDR3 sequences, approximately 25% of them present only once. Here the sequenced sample was peripheral blood mononuclear cells (PBMCs), taken when the disease was refractory, from a patient treated with antithyroid drugs. These receptors all come from a woman between 40 and 55 years old with Graves disease.

The gene calls are TRBV11-2 and TRBJ2-5; 7 nucleotides align to TRBD1. This CDR3 is built from 16 residues. Germline assignment: CDR1 SGHAT and CDR2 FQNNGV. Trimming cost V 5 bases and J 1 base; bases outside gene matches: 10. The CDR3 coding sequence is TGTGCCAGCAGCCAAGGCTATGGGACAGCCCAAGAGACCCAGTACTTC. It is translated as CASSQGYGTAQETQYF.

In its sample, this clonotype was seen many times. V usage is TRBV5-1 and J usage is TRBJ2-2; 7 positions match TRBD2. CDR3 size: 14 residues. The ends lost 7 bases at V and 1 base at J; junction bases unmatched: 4. Looked up from germline, CDR1 is SGHRS and CDR2 is YFSETQ. The CDR3 region is CASLAAMNTGELFF. As DNA, the CDR3 is TGCGCCAGCCTAGCGGCTATGAACACCGGGGAGCTGTTTTTT.

The chain is built from TRBV7-3 and TRBJ2-2; no reliable D call. CDR1 and CDR2 (germline): SGHTA, FQGTGA. The CDR3 consists of 17 residues. V shed 1 base and J shed 2 bases, with 14 bases lying between them. CDR3 in amino acids: CASSLRSGLTNTGELFF. Written as DNA, the CDR3 is TGTGCCAGCAGCTTAAGGTCCGGTCTGACAAACACCGGGGAGCTGTTTTTT.

V usage is TRBV13 and J usage is TRBJ2-2; 9 bases are shared with TRBD1. Losses at the gene ends were 5 bases for V and 3 bases for J; bases not matched to a gene: 10. Per the germline V gene, CDR1 is PRHDT and CDR2 is FYEKMQ (reference sequence). The length of the CDR3 is 17 residues. The CDR3 DNA follows: TGTGCCAGCAGCGCGAGGACAGGGGTTACCTACACCGGGGAGCTGTTTTTT. Its protein product is CASSARTGVTYTGELFF. Together with reference TRBV13 and TRBJ2-2, the CDR3 gives the full variable domain: AAGVIQSPRHLIKEKRETATLKCYPIPRHDTVYWYQQGPGQDPQFLISFYEKMQSDKGSIPDRFSAQQFSDYHSELNMSSLELGDSALYFCASSARTGVTYTGELFFGEGSRLTVL.

This clonotype was recorded a few times. The rearrangement links TRBV19 to TRBJ2-6; TRBD1 aligns across 7 bases. CDR3 length: 17 residues. The V gene's germline CDR1 is LNHDA and CDR2 SQIVND (reference sequence). The V segment lost 1 base and the J segment 0 bases; nucleotides outside the gene matches: 3. Here the CDR3 reads CASSIVWTGSGANVLTF. DNA of the CDR3: TGTGCCAGTAGTATAGTGTGGACAGGCTCTGGGGCCAACGTCCTGACTTTC.

At least ten counts were recorded for this clonotype. The chain joins TRBV28 to TRBJ1-5; D is unresolved. V lost 0 bases and J 0 bases, leaving 6 bases between the germline ends. This CDR3 has 15 residues. Germline V CDR1 and CDR2: MDHEN, SYDVKM. CDR3 loop: CASSLWGDSNQPQHF. CDR3 DNA: TGTGCCAGCAGTTTATGGGGAGATAGCAATCAGCCCCAGCATTTT.

The chain couples TRBV30 to TRBJ1-3, with D unclear. The V end lost 2 bases, the J end lost 0 bases, and 17 bases lay between the germline ends. This CDR3 region has 17 residues. Germline CDR1 reads GTSNPN; CDR2 reads SVGIG (reference sequence). DNA for the CDR3: TGTGCCTGGAGTCGTACGATCTACCCATCCTCTGGAAACACCATATATTTT. It yields the protein CAWSRTIYPSSGNTIYF.

There are many counts of this clonotype. V is TRBV12-3 or TRBV12-4 and J is TRBJ1-1; no clear D. V lost 5 bases, J lost 6 bases, and 13 bases lay in between. The CDR3 sequence is 13 residues long. The CDR3 here is CASSPRAGSEAFF. Written as DNA, the CDR3 is TGTGCCAGCAGTCCTCGGGCAGGTTCTGAAGCTTTCTTT.